Presented here are 15 T cell receptor beta chains from one specimen sequenced in a study of patients and donors after allogeneic stem cell transplantation. TCRdb re-analysed the RT-PCR reads in MiXCR, keeping a single row per CDR3 protein. The sample lists 390,000 or so distinct CDR3 sequences, approximately 16% occurring once. Material for sequencing was blood, either unsorted or a sorted T cell fraction (not recorded which). Receptor source: a human donor who was either an allogeneic HSCT recipient or a stem cell or donor lymphocyte infusion donor (not recorded which). It is not recorded whose cells these are; they may come from a transplant donor.

This clonotype has a handful of counts. The chain links TRBV23-1 to TRBJ2-1; TRBD1 aligns across 9 bases. TRBV23-1 is marked as an open reading frame, function uncertain. The CDR3 is made up of 16 amino acids. V shed 4 bases, J shed 8 bases, and the junction held 12 bases outside the gene matches. Here the CDR3 reads CASSPSGTGYEDEQFF. DNA of the CDR3: TGCGCCAGCAGTCCTTCCGGGACAGGGTATGAGGATGAGCAGTTCTTC.

The rearrangement joins TRBV5-5 to TRBJ1-2, with D tentatively TRBD1 (5 bases). The germline V and J ends were trimmed by 0 bases and 5 bases, with 17 bases remaining between them. Germline lookup yields CDR1 SGHKS and CDR2 YYEKEE (reference sequence). The CDR3 has 16 amino acids. This CDR3 reads CASSLVGTPENYGYTF. The DNA of the CDR3 is TGTGCCAGCAGCTTGGTCGGGACCCCTGAAAATTATGGCTACACCTTC. Complete variable domain (other parts from reference TRBV5-5 and TRBJ1-2): DAGVTQSPTHLIKTRGQQVTLRCSPISGHKSVSWYQQVLGQGPQFIFQYYEKEERGRGNFPDRFSARQFPNYSSELNVNALLLGDSALYLCASSLVGTPENYGYTFGSGTRLTVV.

This clonotype has a count of ten or more. This chain connects TRBV20-1 to TRBJ2-3, with D possibly matching TRBD1 (6 bases). Germline V gene lookup returns CDR1 DFQATT and CDR2 SNEGSKA (reference sequence). This CDR3 spans 13 amino acids. V shed 0 bases and J shed 10 bases, with 14 bases lying between them. This CDR3 reads CSAREAIQGPQYF. The CDR3 DNA sequence: TGCAGTGCTAGAGAGGCGATACAGGGTCCGCAGTATTTT.

This clonotype has more than one count but fewer than ten. CDR3 DNA: TGCAGTGCTTCGGCGGCTAGCGGGTCTAGCACAGATACGCAGTATTTT. Translation: CSASAASGSSTDTQYF. V gene TRBV20-1 combines with J gene TRBJ2-3, with 8 bases aligning to TRBD2. J gave up 0 bases and V 5 bases, and 10 bases lay outside the gene matches. The CDR3 loop spans 16 amino acids. The germline V gene encodes CDR1 DFQATT and CDR2 SNEGSKA (reference sequence).

This clonotype came up a few times. V usage is TRBV20-1 and J usage is TRBJ2-5; D tentatively reads TRBD1 or TRBD2 (6 bases each). Trimming stripped 5 bases from V and 9 bases from J, with 25 bases between. This CDR3 is 15 amino acids long. Germline V gene data show CDR1 as DFQATT and CDR2 as SNEGSKA (reference sequence). This chain's CDR3 is CSAQGSGGLLGSQYF. The CDR3 region has the DNA TGCAGTGCTCAGGGGTCCGGGGGCCTGTTAGGGTCCCAGTACTTC.

In this sample, this clonotype turned up a few times. The V gene is TRBV24-1, the J gene TRBJ1-2; 11 bases align to TRBD1. Germline V gene data show CDR1 as KGHDR and CDR2 as SFDVKD. Trimming at V came to 7 bases and at J to 3 bases, leaving 0 bases not matched to a gene. The CDR3 covers 13 residues. The DNA of the CDR3 is TGTGCCACCAGGGGACAGGGGGACTATGGCTACACCTTC. Protein sequence: CATRGQGDYGYTF.

There are a few counts of this clonotype. The chain combines TRBV12-3 or TRBV12-4 with TRBJ2-3, with D perhaps matching TRBD2 (6 bases). The CDR3 runs 11 residues. Trimming left V 8 bases short and J 4 bases short, with 7 bases between. CDR3 loop: CASSGADTQYF. In DNA form, the CDR3 reads TGTGCCAGCTCGGGGGCAGATACGCAGTATTTT.

This clonotype was observed a handful of times. The gene calls are TRBV7-2 and TRBJ2-7, with a tentative D call TRBD2 (6 bases). The CDR3 runs to 14 residues. The germline V and J ends were trimmed by 3 bases and 3 bases, with 12 bases remaining between them. Germline V gene sequence: CDR1 SGHTA, CDR2 FQGNSA. CDR3 coding DNA: TGTGCCAGCAGCTTTACCGGGGGTGACTACGAGCAGTACTTC. Translation: CASSFTGGDYEQYF. Drawing the rest from reference TRBV7-2 and TRBJ2-7, the complete variable domain is GAGVSQSPSNKVTEKGKDVELRCDPISGHTALYWYRQSLGQGLEFLIYFQGNSAPDKSGLPSDRFSAERTGGSVSTLTIQRTQQEDSAVYLCASSFTGGDYEQYFGPGTRLTVT.

Here the CDR3 reads CSDSGVLNGYTF. The DNA for the CDR3 is TGCAGTGATTCAGGGGTACTGAATGGCTACACCTTC. The chain joins TRBV20-1 to TRBJ1-2; D may be TRBD1 (6 bases). Germline V gene data show CDR1 as DFQATT and CDR2 as SNEGSKA (reference sequence). V shed 7 bases and J shed 6 bases, with 15 bases lying between them. The CDR3 has 12 residues.

The sample holds many counts of this clonotype. V is TRBV9 and J is TRBJ1-2; no clear D. Per the germline V gene, CDR1 is SGDLS and CDR2 is YYNGEE. The germline V and J ends were trimmed by 1 base and 8 bases, with 9 bases remaining between them. The CDR3 totals 12 residues. CDR3 sequence: CASSVRRGGYTF. DNA of the CDR3: TGTGCCAGCAGCGTAAGGCGCGGAGGCTACACCTTC.

This clonotype was counted between two and nine times. The V call is TRBV2, the J call TRBJ1-4; D is perhaps TRBD1 (6 bases). Germline loops: CDR1 SNHLY, CDR2 FYNNEI. There are 14 residues in the CDR3. V was shortened by 6 bases and J by 7 bases, with 15 bases between the two germline ends. CDR3 nucleotide sequence: TGTGCCAGCAGGCGACAGGCGGCGGGTGAAAAACTGTTTTTT. Its translation: CASRRQAAGEKLFF.

This clonotype was seen many times. The chain is built from TRBV4-3 and TRBJ2-3; D gene ambiguous. V was cut by 0 bases and J by 2 bases, with 3 bases left in between. Germline V gene data show CDR1 as LGHNA and CDR2 as YSLEER. This CDR3 is 13 amino acids long. CDR3 amino acids: CASSQEFTDTQYF. CDR3 nucleotide sequence: TGCGCCAGCAGCCAAGAGTTCACAGATACGCAGTATTTT.

This chain uses TRBV19 with TRBJ2-1; D is uncertain. V was pared by 3 bases and J by 5 bases, with 11 bases between. In germline, CDR1 is LNHDA, CDR2 SQIVND (reference sequence). The CDR3 extends over 14 amino acids. CDR3 amino acids: CASSMIFGDNEQFF. Written as DNA, the CDR3 is TGTGCCAGTAGTATGATCTTTGGCGACAATGAGCAGTTCTTC.

This clonotype was found a few times. The rearrangement uses TRBV7-8 and TRBJ1-5; 8 positions agree with TRBD1. Looked up from germline, CDR1 is SGHVS and CDR2 is FQNEAQ. Trimming removed 4 bases from V and 4 bases from J; junction bases left unmatched: 3. The CDR3 covers 14 residues. DNA for the CDR3: TGTGCCAGCAGCTCGGGACAGGAGAATCAGCCCCAGCATTTT. Amino acid sequence: CASSSGQENQPQHF.

V gene TRBV27 combines with J gene TRBJ1-6, with D possibly matching TRBD1 (5 bases). The CDR3 has 15 amino acids. Germline V CDR1 and CDR2: MNHEY, SMNVEV (reference sequence). Trimming took 6 bases from V and 6 from J, leaving 15 bases between them. CDR3 in amino acids: CASRVGRVRNSPLHF. CDR3 DNA sequence: TGTGCCAGCAGGGTAGGCAGGGTTCGTAATTCACCCCTCCACTTT.